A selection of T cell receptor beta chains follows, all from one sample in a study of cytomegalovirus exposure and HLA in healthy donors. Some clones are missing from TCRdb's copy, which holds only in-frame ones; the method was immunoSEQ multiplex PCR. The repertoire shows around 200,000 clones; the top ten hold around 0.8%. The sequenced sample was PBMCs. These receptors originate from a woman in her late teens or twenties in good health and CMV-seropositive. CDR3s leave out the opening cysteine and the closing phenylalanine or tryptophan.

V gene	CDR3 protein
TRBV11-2	ASSRPGQGYEQY
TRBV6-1	ASKDRGQETQY
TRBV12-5	ASGLGRGGPRDNEQF
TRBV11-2	ASSLGDRGIYSNQPQH
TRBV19	ASSIGTSGRDEQF
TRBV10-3	AISGLGQGDTGELF
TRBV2	ASSETERSSQY
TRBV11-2	ASSLGGRYGYT
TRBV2	ASSGVTDTQY
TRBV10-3	AIRTTSGSSYEQY
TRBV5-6	ASSLGEGQF
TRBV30	AWSVQPAGRYGYT
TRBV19	ASSIEGRYSYNEQF
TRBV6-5	ASSAAASGTQY
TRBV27	ASSSYSEQF
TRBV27	ASSRQVSTDTQY
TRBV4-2	ASSRETRGNQPQH
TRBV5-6	ASSPRGPDTGELF
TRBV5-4	ASSLELSGYTEAF
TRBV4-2	ASSQDGLAPNTGELF
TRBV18	ASSPTGQESYGYT
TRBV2	ASSEKAFNYGYT
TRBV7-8	ASSPGQLLEDQPQH
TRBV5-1	ASSWTSGGGRDTQY
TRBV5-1	ASSLAMGGGPLANEQF
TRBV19	ASSIIGGGYEQY
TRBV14	ASSSVLRESNQPQH
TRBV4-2	ASSQGRGQKNIQY
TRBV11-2	ASSLRSGTSLYEQY
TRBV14	ASSLQPGRVTGELF
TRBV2	ASSDSGAETQY
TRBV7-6	ASSLVGQGFNEQF
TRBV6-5	ASRDRADSPLH
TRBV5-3	ARRTSSSDTQY
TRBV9	ASSSRGLFPDTQY
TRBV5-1	ASSLAGTEFGEKLF
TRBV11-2	ASSHQGSRTEAF
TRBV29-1	SVKLAGGLTGELF
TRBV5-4	ASSFSGSTYEQY
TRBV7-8	ASSLPLAGGRDTQY
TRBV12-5	ASGPGATNEKLF
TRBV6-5	ASSLQTYNSPLH
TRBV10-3	AAAPSNEKLF
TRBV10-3	AISEEGQVGYEQY
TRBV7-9	ASSYSGGGFTEAF